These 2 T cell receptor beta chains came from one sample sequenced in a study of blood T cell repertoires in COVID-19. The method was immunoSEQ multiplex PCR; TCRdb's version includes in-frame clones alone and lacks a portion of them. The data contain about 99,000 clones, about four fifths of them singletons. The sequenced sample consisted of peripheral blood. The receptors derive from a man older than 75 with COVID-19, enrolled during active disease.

The CDR3 here is CASSFTGGGSYEQYF. CDR3 bases: TGTGCCAGCAGCTTTACAGGGGGCGGCTCCTACGAGCAGTACTTC. This rearrangement joins TRBV5-4 to TRBJ2-7, with TRBD1 matching 9 bases. This CDR3 contains 15 residues. V shed 2 bases and J 0 bases; nucleotides not matched to a gene: 3. Germline V lookup: CDR1 SGHNT, CDR2 YYREEE (reference sequence).

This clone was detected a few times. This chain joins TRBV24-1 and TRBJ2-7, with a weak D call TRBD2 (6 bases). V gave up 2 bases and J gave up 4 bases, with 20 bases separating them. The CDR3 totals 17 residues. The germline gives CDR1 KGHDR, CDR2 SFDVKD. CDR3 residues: CATSDSRGGETQYEQYF. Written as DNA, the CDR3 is TGTGCCACCAGTGATTCCCGGGGCGGGGAAACTCAATACGAGCAGTACTTC.